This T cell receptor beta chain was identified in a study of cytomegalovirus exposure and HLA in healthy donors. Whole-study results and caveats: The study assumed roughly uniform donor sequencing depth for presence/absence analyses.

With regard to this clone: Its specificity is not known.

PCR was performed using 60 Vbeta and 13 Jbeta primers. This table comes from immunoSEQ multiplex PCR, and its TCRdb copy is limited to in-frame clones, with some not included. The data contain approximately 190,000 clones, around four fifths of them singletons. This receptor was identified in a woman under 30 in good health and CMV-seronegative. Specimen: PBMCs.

CDR3 in DNA: TGTGCCAGTAAAGGGGTGGACAATCAGCCCCAGCATTTT. It encodes CASKGVDNQPQHF. This chain uses TRBV19 with TRBJ1-5, with D perhaps matching TRBD1 (5 bases). From germline, CDR1 is LNHDA and CDR2 SQIVND (reference sequence). The CDR3 contains 13 residues. The V end was cut by 7 bases, the J end by 3 bases, with 10 bases between.